This record looks at one TCR beta chain sequence and its context. It lacks a known antigen. No quality values exist for individual bases; no much larger clone is one base distant. Looking up the germline V gene yields CDR1 SGHNT and CDR2 YENEEA. Including cysteine and phenylalanine, the CDR3 has 15 amino acids. Solely the CDR3 DNA is kept, with 45 bases framed from the first base. The V end loses 5 bases and the J end loses 2 bases, and a stretch of 12 bases separates them. The immunoSEQ Assay, a bias-controlled multiplex PCR, was used to amplify TCRbeta CDR3 regions from genomic DNA. The study's own analysis went as follows. The number of nucleated cells in each sample was estimated by amplification of reference gene primers within the assay. Sequence reads were collapsed and filtered to measure the absolute abundance of every unique TCRbeta CDR3 rearrangement. For each sample, productive Simpson clonality was calculated as the square root of Simpson's diversity index across productive rearrangements. The table was pulled from immuneACCESS by TCRdb, which kept in-frame rearrangements only. Such tables lose some clones; where checked, under half of the loss comes from unresolved V genes, and the rest has no known cause. The V and J calls and clone size were taken over from that table, and D and trimming were inferred from the DNA. The sample profile shows 200,000 to 300,000 clones; 84% of them were found once. Of the sample, around 2.4% falls within the top ten clones.

This specimen comes from a study of blood T cell repertoires in COVID-19 (dated by TCRdb to 2018 to 2021). Regarding the research as a whole: The collaborator samples originated in the United States, Italy and Spain and spanned the acute and convalescent phases of COVID-19. HLA class I and class II types, where available, came from metadata supplied by the sample provider rather than from assay-based typing. The dataset comprised deeply sampled blood TCRbeta repertoires from subjects exposed to, actively infected with, or recovered from COVID-19. Sample metadata almost always included a de-identified subject ID, COVID-19 status, age in years and sex. The repertoires were made available in a free public database intended to serve as a resource for research on the immune response to SARS-CoV-2. Samples were obtained from the ongoing ImmuneRACE study (first 160 participants) and from some 1,300 subjects provided by 6 global collaborators. The prospective study material was composed of cDNA or gDNA derived from T cells, B-cell-depleted T cells, or PBMCs. Broad study findings and their caveats: The amount of clinical and demographic metadata varied by source and participant and was provided uncurated.

A second Seattle source provided samples from volunteer blood donors who had recovered from COVID-19. Collaborating institutions collected whole blood in K2EDTA tubes following their own protocols. For TCRbeta analysis, collaborators shipped samples in one of three forms: frozen whole blood, isolated PBMCs, or DNA extracted from either of those sample types. This TCR was sampled from a man aged 40-49 years who had recovered from COVID-19. The sequencing sample was made of peripheral blood. The rearranged segments are TRBV11-3 and TRBJ2-2; no D gene is confidently identified. The nucleotide sequence reads TGTGCCAGCAGCGCTAGACTTGGAAACACCGGGGAGCTGTTTTTT. Its protein product is CASSARLGNTGELFF.